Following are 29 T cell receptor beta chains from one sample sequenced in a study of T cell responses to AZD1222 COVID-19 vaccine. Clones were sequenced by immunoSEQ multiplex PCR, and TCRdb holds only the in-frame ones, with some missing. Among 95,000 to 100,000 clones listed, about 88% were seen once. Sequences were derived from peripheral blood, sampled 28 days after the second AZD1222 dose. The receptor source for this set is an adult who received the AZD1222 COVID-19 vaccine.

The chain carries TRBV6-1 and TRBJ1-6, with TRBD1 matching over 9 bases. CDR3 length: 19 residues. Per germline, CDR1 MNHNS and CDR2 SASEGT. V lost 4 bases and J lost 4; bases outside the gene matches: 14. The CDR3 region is CASSGGGTGFNPYNSPLHF. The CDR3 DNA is TGTGCCAGCAGTGGAGGGGGGACAGGGTTTAATCCTTATAATTCACCCCTCCACTTT.

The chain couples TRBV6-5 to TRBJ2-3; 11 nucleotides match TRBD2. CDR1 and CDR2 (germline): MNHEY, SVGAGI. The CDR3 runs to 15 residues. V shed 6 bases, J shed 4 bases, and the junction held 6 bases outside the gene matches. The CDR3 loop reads CASSSSLAGADTQYF. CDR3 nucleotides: TGTGCCAGCAGCTCCTCACTAGCGGGAGCAGATACGCAGTATTTT.

For the CDR3, the DNA is TGTGCCACGGAACCGACTAGCGGTTTGGCCTACAATGAGCAGTTCTTC. Its protein is CATEPTSGLAYNEQFF. The chain carries TRBV15 and TRBJ2-1; TRBD2 agrees at 9 bases. V shed 9 bases, J shed 2 bases, and the junction held 11 bases outside the gene matches. Germline V gene data show CDR1 as LNHNV and CDR2 as YYDKDF (reference sequence). The length of the CDR3 is 16 residues.

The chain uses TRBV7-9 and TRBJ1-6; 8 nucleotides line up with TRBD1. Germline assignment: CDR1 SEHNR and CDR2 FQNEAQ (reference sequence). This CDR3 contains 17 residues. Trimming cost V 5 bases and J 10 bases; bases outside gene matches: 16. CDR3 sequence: CASSTPLGQGGWSPLHF. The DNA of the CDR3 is TGTGCCAGCAGCACCCCACTAGGACAGGGAGGTTGGTCACCCCTCCACTTT.

Here the CDR3 reads CASSLTSHSYGYTF. For the CDR3, the DNA is TGTGCCAGCAGCCTTACCTCCCACAGCTATGGCTACACCTTC. V and J are TRBV6-5 and TRBJ1-2; D gene ambiguous. Germline V gene data show CDR1 as MNHEY and CDR2 as SVGAGI. The length of the CDR3 is 14 residues. V shed 6 bases and J shed 4 bases, with 15 bases lying between them.

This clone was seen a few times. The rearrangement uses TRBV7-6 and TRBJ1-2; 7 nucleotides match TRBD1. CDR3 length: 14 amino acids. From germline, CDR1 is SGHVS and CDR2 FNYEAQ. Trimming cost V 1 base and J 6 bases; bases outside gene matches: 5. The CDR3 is CASSLGEGADGYTF. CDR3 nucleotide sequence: TGTGCCAGCAGCTTAGGTGAGGGGGCGGATGGCTACACCTTC.

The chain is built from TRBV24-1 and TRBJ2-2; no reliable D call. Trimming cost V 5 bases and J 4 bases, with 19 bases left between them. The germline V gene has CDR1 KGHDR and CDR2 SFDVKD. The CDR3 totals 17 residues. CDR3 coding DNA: TGTGCCACCAGTGCCAGTGGGCATATCCGTAGCACCGGGGAGCTGTTTTTT. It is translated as CATSASGHIRSTGELFF.

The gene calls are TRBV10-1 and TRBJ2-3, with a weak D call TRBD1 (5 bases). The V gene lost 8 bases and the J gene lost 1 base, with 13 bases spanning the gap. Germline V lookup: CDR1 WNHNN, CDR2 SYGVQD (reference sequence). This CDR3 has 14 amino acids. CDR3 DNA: TGCGCCAGCGATCCGGACAATTGCACAGATACGCAGTATTTT. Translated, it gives CASDPDNCTDTQYF.

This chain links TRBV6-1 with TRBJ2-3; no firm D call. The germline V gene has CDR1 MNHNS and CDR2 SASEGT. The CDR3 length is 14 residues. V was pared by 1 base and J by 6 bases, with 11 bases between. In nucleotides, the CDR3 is TGTGCCAGCAGTGAAGGCCGCAGCGCCGATACGCAGTATTTT. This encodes CASSEGRSADTQYF.

This CDR3 is CSVTGASGYGYTF. The CDR3 bases are TGCAGCGTTACTGGTGCGTCGGGCTATGGCTACACCTTC. The chain recombines TRBV29-1 with TRBJ1-2, with unresolved D. The germline V and J ends were trimmed by 5 bases and 4 bases, with 14 bases remaining between them. CDR3 length: 13 amino acids. In germline, CDR1 is SQVTM, CDR2 ANQGSEA.

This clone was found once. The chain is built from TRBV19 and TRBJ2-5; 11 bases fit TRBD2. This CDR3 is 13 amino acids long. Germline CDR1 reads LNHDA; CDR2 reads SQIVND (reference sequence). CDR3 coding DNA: TGTAGTAGCGGGGGGGCAGGTCAAGAGACCCAGTACTTC. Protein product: CSSGGAGQETQYF.

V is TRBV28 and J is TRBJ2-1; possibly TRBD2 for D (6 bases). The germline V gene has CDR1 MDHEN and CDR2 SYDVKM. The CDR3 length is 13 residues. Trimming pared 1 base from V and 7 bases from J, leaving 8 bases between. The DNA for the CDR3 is TGTGCCAGCAGTTTATCTCTAGCGAATGAGCAGTTCTTC. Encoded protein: CASSLSLANEQFF.

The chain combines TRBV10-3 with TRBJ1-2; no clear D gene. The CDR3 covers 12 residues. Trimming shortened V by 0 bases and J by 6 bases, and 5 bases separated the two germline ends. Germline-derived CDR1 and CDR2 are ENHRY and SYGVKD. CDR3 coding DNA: TGTGCCATCAGTGAGTCGAGGAATGGCTACACCTTC. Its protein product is CAISESRNGYTF.

The CDR3 here is CASSRTSGITYEQYF. The CDR3 DNA is TGTGCCAGCAGCCGGACTAGCGGGATTACCTACGAGCAGTACTTC. The gene calls are TRBV7-2 and TRBJ2-7, with TRBD2 matching 12 bases. The CDR3 has 15 amino acids. V shed 5 bases, J shed 2 bases, and the junction held 4 bases outside the gene matches. Looked up from germline, CDR1 is SGHTA and CDR2 is FQGNSA.

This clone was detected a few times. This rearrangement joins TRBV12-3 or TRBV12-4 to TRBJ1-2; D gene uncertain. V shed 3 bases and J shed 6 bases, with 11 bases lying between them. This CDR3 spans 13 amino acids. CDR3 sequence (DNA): TGTGCCAGCAGTTTTTCTGGGAGCGATGGCTACACCTTC. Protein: CASSFSGSDGYTF.

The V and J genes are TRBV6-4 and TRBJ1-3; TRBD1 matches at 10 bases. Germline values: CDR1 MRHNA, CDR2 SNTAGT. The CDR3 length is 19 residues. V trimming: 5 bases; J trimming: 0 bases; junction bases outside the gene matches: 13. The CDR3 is CASSRIGTGAINSGNTIYF. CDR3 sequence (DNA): TGTGCCAGCAGTAGAATAGGGACAGGGGCCATAAACTCTGGAAACACCATATATTTT.

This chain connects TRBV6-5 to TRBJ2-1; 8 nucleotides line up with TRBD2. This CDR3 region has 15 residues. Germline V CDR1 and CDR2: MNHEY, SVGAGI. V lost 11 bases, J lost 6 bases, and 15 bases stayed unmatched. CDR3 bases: TGTGCCGCGGAAACCGGGACTAGGATTCTCAATGAGCAGTTCTTC. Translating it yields CAAETGTRILNEQFF.

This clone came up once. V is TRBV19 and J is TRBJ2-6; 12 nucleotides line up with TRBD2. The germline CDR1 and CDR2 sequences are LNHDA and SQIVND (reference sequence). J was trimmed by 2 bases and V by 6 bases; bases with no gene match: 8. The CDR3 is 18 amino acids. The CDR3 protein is CASSYLAGGRTGANVLTF. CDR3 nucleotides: TGTGCCAGTAGCTATCTAGCGGGAGGGAGAACTGGGGCCAACGTCCTGACTTTC.

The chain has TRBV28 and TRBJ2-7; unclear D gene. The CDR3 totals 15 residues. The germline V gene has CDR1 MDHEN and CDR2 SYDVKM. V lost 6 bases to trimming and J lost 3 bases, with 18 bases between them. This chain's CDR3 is CASSVSGVLSYEQYF. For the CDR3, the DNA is TGTGCCAGCAGCGTTTCTGGCGTCCTCAGCTACGAGCAGTACTTC.

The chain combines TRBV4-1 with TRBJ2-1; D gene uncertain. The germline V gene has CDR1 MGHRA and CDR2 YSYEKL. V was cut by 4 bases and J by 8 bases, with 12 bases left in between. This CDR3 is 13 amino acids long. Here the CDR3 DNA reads TGCGCCAGCAGCCCCCCGACGACTTATGAGCAGTTCTTC. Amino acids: CASSPPTTYEQFF.

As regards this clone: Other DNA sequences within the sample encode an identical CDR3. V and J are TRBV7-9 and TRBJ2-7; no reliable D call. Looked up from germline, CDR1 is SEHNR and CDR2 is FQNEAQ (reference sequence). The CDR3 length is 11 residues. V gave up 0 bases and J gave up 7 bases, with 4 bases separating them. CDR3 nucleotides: TGTGCCAGCAGCTTAGCCCGGGAGCAGTACTTC. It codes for CASSLAREQYF.

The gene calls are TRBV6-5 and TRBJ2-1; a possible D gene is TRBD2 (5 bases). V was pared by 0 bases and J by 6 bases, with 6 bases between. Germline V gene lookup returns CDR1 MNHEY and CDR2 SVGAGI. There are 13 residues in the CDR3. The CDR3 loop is CASSYSRVNEQFF. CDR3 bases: TGTGCCAGCAGTTACTCGCGGGTCAATGAGCAGTTCTTC.

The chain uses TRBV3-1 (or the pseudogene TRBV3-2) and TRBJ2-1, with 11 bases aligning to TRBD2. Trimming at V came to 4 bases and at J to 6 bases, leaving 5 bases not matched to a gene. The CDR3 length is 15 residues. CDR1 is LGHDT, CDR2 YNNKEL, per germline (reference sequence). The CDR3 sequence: CASSRSGLAANEQFF. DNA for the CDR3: TGTGCCAGCAGCCGCTCGGGACTAGCGGCCAATGAGCAGTTCTTC.

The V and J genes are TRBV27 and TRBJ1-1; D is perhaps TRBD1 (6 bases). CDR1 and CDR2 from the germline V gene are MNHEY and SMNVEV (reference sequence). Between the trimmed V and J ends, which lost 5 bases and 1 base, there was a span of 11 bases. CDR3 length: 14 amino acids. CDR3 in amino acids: CASSPKQGNTEAFF. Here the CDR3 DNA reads TGTGCCAGCAGTCCTAAACAGGGGAACACTGAAGCTTTCTTT.

In DNA form, the CDR3 reads TGCGCCAGCAGCCAACAGGGGAGAGACACTGAAGCTTTCTTT. This sequence encodes CASSQQGRDTEAFF. The rearrangement links TRBV4-3 to TRBJ1-1; perhaps TRBD1 as D (6 bases). The CDR3 has 14 residues. Germline CDR1 LGHNA, CDR2 YSLEER. With 2 bases removed from V and 3 bases from J, the gap between germline ends came to 10 bases.

The CDR3 protein is CASSFLGDSPDTQYF. In DNA form, the CDR3 reads TGTGCCAGCAGCTTCCTGGGGGACTCCCCGGATACGCAGTATTTT. The chain joins TRBV7-8 to TRBJ2-3; a possible D gene is TRBD2 (6 bases). The length of the CDR3 is 15 residues. With 3 bases removed from V and 6 bases from J, the gap between germline ends came to 16 bases. Germline V gene sequence: CDR1 SGHVS, CDR2 FQNEAQ. Together with reference TRBV7-8 and TRBJ2-3, the CDR3 gives the full variable domain: GAGVSQSPRYKVAKRGQDVALRCDPISGHVSLFWYQQALGQGPEFLTYFQNEAQLDKSGLPSDRFFAERPEGSVSTLKIQRTQQEDSAVYLCASSFLGDSPDTQYFGPGTRLTVL.

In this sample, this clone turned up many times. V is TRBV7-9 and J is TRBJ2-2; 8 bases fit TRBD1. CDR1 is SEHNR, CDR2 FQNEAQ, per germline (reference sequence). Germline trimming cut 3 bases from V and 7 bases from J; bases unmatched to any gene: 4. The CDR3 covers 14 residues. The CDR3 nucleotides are TGTGCCAGCAGCTTCCAGGGGGCTCGCGGGGAGCTGTTTTTT. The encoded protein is CASSFQGARGELFF. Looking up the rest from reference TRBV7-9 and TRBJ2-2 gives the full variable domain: DTGVSQNPRHKITKRGQNVTFRCDPISEHNRLYWYRQTLGQGPEFLTYFQNEAQLEKSRLLSDRFSAERPKGSFSTLEIQRTEQGDSAMYLCASSFQGARGELFFGEGSRLTVL.

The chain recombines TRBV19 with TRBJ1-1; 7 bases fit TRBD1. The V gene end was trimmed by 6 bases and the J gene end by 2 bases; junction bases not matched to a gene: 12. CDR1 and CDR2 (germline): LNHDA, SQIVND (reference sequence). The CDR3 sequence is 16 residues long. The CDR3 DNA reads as TGTGCCAGTAGGCAGAGACAGGGAGCGGTAAACACTGAAGCTTTCTTT. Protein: CASRQRQGAVNTEAFF.

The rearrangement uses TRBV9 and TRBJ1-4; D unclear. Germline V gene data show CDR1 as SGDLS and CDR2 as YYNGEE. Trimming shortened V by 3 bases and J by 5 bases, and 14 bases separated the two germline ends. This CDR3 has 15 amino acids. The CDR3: CASSASVGLNEKLFF. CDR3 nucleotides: TGTGCCAGCAGCGCCAGTGTCGGGCTAAATGAAAAACTGTTTTTT.